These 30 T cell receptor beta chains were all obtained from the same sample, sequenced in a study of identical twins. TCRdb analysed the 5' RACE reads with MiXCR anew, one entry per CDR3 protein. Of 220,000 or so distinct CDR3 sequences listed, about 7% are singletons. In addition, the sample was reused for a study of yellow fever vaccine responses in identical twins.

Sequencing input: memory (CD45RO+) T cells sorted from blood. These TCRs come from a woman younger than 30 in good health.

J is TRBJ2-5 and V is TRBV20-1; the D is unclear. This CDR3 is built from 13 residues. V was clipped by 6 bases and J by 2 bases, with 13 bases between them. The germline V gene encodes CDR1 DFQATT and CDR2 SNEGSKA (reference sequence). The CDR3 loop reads CSARQALQETQYF. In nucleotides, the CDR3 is TGCAGTGCCAGACAAGCCTTACAAGAGACCCAGTACTTC.

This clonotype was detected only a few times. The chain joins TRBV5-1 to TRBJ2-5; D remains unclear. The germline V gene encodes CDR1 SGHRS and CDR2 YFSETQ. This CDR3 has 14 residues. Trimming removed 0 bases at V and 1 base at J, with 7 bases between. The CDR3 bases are TGCGCCAGCAGCTTGGCCAGTATCCAAGAGACCCAGTACTTC. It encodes CASSLASIQETQYF. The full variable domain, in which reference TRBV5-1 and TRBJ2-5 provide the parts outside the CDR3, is KAGVTQTPRYLIKTRGQQVTLSCSPISGHRSVSWYQQTPGQGLQFLFEYFSETQRNKGNFPGRFSGRQFSNSRSEMNVSTLELGDSALYLCASSLASIQETQYFGPGTRLLVL.

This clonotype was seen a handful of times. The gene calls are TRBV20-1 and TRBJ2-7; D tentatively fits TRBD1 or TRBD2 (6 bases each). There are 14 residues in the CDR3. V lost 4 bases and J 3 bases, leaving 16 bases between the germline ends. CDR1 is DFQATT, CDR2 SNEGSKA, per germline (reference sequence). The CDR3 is CSAKGVAVFYEQYF. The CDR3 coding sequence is TGCAGTGCTAAGGGGGTAGCGGTTTTCTACGAGCAGTACTTC.

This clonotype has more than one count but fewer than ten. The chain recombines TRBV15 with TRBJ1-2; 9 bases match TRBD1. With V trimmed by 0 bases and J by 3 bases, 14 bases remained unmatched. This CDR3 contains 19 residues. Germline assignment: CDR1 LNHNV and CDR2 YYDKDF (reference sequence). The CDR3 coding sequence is TGTGCCACCAGCAGAGAACACCCGGGACAGGGTCGGTCGGACTATGGCTACACCTTC. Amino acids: CATSREHPGQGRSDYGYTF.

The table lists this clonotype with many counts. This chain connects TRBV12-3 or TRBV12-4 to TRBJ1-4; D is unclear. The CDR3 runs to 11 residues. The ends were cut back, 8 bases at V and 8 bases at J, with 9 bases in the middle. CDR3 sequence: CASGGREKLFF. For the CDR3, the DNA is TGTGCCAGCGGTGGTCGGGAAAAACTGTTTTTT.

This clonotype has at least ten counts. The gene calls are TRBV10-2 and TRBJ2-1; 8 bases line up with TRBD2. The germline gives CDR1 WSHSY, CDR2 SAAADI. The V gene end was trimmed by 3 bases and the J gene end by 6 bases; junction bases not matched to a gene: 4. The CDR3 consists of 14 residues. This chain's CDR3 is CASSDAGGSNEQFF. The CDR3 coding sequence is TGCGCCAGCAGTGACGCGGGGGGCAGCAATGAGCAGTTCTTC.

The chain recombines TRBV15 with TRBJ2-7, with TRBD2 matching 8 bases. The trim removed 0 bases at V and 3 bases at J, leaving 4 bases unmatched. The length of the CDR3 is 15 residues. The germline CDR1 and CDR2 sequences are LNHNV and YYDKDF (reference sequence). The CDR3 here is CATSRDILAVYEQYF. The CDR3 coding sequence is TGTGCCACCAGCAGAGATATACTAGCGGTCTACGAGCAGTACTTC.

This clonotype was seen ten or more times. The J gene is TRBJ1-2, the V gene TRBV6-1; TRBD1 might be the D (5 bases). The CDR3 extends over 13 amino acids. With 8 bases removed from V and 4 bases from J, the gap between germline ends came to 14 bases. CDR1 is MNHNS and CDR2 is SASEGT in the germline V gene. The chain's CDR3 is CASSRDPVYGYTF. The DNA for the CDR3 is TGTGCCAGCTCGAGGGACCCTGTCTATGGCTACACCTTC.

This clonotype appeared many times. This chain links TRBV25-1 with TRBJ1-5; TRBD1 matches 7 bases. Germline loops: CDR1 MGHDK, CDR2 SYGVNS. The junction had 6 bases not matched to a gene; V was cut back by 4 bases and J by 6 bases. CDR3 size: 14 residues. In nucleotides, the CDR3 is TGTGCCAGCAGTGGGACAGGATTTGTTCAGCCCCAGCATTTT. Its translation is CASSGTGFVQPQHF.

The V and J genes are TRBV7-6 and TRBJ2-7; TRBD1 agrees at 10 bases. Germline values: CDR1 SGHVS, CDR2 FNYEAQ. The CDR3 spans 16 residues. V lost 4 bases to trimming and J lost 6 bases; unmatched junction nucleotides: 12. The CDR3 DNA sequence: TGTGCCAGCAGCTCCGCAGGAGGGACAGGGGTTCTCGAGCAGTACTTC. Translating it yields CASSSAGGTGVLEQYF.

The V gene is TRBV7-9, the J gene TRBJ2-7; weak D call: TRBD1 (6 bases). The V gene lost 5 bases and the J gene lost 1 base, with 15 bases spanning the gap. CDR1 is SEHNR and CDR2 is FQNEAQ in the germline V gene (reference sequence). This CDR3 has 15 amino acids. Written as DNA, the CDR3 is TGTGCCAGCAGCCCCGGACAGTCAGGGTCCTACGAGCAGTACTTC. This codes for CASSPGQSGSYEQYF.

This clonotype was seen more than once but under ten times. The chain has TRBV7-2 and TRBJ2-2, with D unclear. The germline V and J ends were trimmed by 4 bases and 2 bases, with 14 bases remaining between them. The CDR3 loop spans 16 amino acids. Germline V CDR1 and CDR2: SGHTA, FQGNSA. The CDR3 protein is CASSSVLGLNTGELFF. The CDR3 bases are TGTGCCAGCAGCTCCGTTCTGGGTCTAAACACCGGGGAGCTGTTTTTT.

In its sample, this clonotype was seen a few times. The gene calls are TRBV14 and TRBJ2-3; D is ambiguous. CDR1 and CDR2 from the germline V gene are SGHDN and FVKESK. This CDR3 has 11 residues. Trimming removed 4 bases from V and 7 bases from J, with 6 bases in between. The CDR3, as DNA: TGTGCCAGCAGCCGTCCTCATACGCAGTATTTT. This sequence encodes CASSRPHTQYF.

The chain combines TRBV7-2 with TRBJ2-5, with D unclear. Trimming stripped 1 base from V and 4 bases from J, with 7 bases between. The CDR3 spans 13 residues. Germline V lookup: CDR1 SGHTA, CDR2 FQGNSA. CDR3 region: CASSLGPVETQYF. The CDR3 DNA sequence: TGTGCCAGCAGCTTAGGGCCGGTAGAGACCCAGTACTTC.

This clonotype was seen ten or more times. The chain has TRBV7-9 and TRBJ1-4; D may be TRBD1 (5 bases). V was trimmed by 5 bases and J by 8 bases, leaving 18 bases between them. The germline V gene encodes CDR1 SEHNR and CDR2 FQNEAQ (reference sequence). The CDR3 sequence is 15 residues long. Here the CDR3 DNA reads TGTGCCAGCAGCCTGGGGACTCTCCTAGGGGAAAAACTGTTTTTT. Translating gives CASSLGTLLGEKLFF.

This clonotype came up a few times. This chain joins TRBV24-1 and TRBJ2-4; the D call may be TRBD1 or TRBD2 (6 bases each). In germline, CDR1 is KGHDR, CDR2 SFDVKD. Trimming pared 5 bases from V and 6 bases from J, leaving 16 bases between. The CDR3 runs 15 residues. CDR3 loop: CATSATRGGTNIQYF. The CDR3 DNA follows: TGTGCCACCAGTGCCACCCGAGGGGGGACAAACATTCAGTACTTC.

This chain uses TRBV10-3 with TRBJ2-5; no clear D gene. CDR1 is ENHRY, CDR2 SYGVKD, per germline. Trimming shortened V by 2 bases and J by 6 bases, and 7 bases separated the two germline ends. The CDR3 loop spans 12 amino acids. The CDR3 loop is CAISEPLKTQYF. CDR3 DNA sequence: TGTGCCATCAGTGAGCCCCTGAAGACCCAGTACTTC.

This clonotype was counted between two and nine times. The CDR3 reads CASSKAVKGQYF. CDR3 nucleotide sequence: TGTGCCAGCAGCAAAGCGGTGAAAGGGCAGTACTTC. The chain couples TRBV21-1 to TRBJ2-7. TRBV21-1 is a known pseudogene. The CDR3 covers 12 residues.

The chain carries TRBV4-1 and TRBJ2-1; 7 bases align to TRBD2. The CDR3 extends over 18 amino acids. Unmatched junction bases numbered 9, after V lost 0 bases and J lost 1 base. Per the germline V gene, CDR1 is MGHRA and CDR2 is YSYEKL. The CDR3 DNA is TGCGCCAGCAGCCAAGATGGCGGGGGTTTCGGGTCCTACAATGAGCAGTTCTTC. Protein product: CASSQDGGGFGSYNEQFF.

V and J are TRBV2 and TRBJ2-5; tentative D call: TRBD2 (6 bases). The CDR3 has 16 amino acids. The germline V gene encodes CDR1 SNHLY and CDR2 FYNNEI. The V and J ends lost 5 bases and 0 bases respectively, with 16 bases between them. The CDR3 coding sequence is TGTGCCAGCAGTCTAGGACTAACCCGTAACCAAGAGACCCAGTACTTC. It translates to CASSLGLTRNQETQYF.

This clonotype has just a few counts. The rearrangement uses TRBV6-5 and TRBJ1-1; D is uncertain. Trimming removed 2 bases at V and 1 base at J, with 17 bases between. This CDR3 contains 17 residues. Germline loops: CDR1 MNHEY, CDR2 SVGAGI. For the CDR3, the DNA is TGTGCCAGCAGTTACCGGCCCCTGGCCCTTACGAACACTGAAGCTTTCTTT. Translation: CASSYRPLALTNTEAFF.

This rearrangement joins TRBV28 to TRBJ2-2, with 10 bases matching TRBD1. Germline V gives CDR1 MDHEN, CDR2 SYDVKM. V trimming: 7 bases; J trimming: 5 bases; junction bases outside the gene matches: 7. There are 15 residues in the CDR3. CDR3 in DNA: TGTGCCAGCACCTCCGGGGGACAGGGGACCGGGGAGCTGTTTTTT. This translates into CASTSGGQGTGELFF. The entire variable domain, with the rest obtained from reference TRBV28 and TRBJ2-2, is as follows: DVKVTQSSRYLVKRTGEKVFLECVQDMDHENMFWYRQDPGLGLRLIYFSYDVKMKEKGDIPEGYSVSREKKERFSLILESASTNQTSMYLCASTSGGQGTGELFFGEGSRLTVL.

Written as DNA, the CDR3 is TGCAGTGCTAGAGAGAGTTACAATGAGCAGTTCTTC. Protein sequence: CSARESYNEQFF. The chain uses TRBV20-1 and TRBJ2-1; D call uncertain. V was trimmed by 0 bases and J by 4 bases, leaving 4 bases between them. CDR3 length: 12 residues. Per the germline V gene, CDR1 is DFQATT and CDR2 is SNEGSKA (reference sequence).

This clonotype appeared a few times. CDR3 in amino acids: CASSHGDRWWQYV. The CDR3 nucleotides are TGTGCCAGCAGTCACGGGGACAGATGGTGGCAGTACGTC. The V and J genes are TRBV6-2 or TRBV6-3 and TRBJ2-7, with 7 bases fitting TRBD1. Trimming cost V 5 bases and J 9 bases; bases outside gene matches: 10. This CDR3 is 13 amino acids long. CDR1 is MNHEY, CDR2 SVGEGT, per germline.

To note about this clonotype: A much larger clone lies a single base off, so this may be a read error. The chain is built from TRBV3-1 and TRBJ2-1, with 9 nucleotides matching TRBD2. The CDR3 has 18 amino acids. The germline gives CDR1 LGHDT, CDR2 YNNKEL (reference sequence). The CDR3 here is CACSLAALSGSSYNEQFF. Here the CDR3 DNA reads TGTGCCTGCAGTTTAGCGGCTCTTAGCGGGAGCTCCTACAATGAGCAGTTCTTC.

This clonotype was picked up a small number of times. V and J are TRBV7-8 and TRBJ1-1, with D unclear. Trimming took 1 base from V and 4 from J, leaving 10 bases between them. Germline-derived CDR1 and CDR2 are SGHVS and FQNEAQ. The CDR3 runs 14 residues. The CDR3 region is CASSLVPEGTEAFF. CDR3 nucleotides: TGTGCCAGCAGCTTAGTCCCAGAGGGCACTGAAGCTTTCTTT.

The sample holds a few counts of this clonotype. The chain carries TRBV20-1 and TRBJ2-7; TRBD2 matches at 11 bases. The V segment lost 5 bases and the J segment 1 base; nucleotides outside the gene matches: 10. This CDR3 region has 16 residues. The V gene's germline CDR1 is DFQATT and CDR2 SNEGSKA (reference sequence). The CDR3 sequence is CSARSVLAGGSYEQYF. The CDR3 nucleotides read TGCAGTGCTCGCTCCGTTCTAGCGGGAGGTTCCTACGAGCAGTACTTC.

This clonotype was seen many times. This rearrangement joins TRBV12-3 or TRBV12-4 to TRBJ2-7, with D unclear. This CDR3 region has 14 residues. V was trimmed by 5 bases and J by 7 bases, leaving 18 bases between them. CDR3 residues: CASSHGSGSLEQYF. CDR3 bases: TGTGCCAGCAGTCATGGTTCGGGTAGTTTGGAGCAGTACTTC.

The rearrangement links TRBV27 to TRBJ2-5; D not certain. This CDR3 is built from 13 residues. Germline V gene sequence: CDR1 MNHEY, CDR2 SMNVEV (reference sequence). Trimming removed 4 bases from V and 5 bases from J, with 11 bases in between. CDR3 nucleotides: TGTGCCAGCAGTTGGCTACCCGGGGAGACCCAGTACTTC. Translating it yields CASSWLPGETQYF.

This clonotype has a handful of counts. The CDR3: CSARDYGGLYEQYF. In DNA form, the CDR3 reads TGCAGTGCTAGAGATTATGGGGGATTATACGAGCAGTACTTC. The chain links TRBV20-1 to TRBJ2-7; D tentatively reads TRBD1 or TRBD2 (5 bases each). The length of the CDR3 is 14 residues. Per germline, CDR1 DFQATT and CDR2 SNEGSKA (reference sequence). The V end lost 0 bases, the J end lost 4 bases, and 13 bases lay between the germline ends.